The rows below give T cell receptor beta chains drawn from one sample of a study of blood T cell repertoires in COVID-19. Using immunoSEQ multiplex PCR, the repertoire was profiled, and TCRdb retains in-frame clones only, with some absent. The sample gives approximately 140,000 clones, 84% of which show up once; over 5% is in the top ten. Sequenced material: peripheral blood. These receptors were taken from a human donor in a cohort sampled during active COVID-19. The CDR3 runs from the conserved cysteine through the conserved F or W. D genes are given only for firm matches. Part of the rows lack a size; the others show once, few, many or a class for expanded clones.

len: 16; v_gene: TRBV2; abundance: few; j_gene: TRBJ2-3; d_gene: TRBD2; CDR3nt: TGTGCCAGCAGGGTAGGCACTAGCGCAAACACAGATACGCAGTATTTT; CDR3aa: CASRVGTSANTDTQYF
len: 13; v_gene: TRBV5-1; abundance: -; j_gene: TRBJ1-4; d_gene: -; CDR3nt: TGCGCCAGCAAGACGGGAGCTAATGAAAAACTGTTTTTT; CDR3aa: CASKTGANEKLFF
len: 12; v_gene: TRBV15; abundance: -; j_gene: TRBJ1-2; d_gene: -; CDR3nt: TGTGCCACCAGCTTACAGAACTATGGCTACACCTTC; CDR3aa: CATSLQNYGYTF
len: 16; v_gene: TRBV21-1; abundance: once; j_gene: TRBJ2-2; d_gene: -; CDR3nt: TGTGCCAGCAGCAAAGCGCAGGGGCAAAACACCGGGGAGCTGTTTTTT; CDR3aa: CASSKAQGQNTGELFF
len: 14; v_gene: TRBV15; abundance: -; j_gene: TRBJ1-2; d_gene: -; CDR3nt: TGTGCCACCAGCAGAGATAAGTGGGGCGGCGGCTACACCTTC; CDR3aa: CATSRDKWGGGYTF
len: 15; v_gene: TRBV4-3; abundance: -; j_gene: TRBJ2-3; d_gene: -; CDR3nt: TGCGCCAGCAGCCAAGGGACATCAAGCACAGATACGCAGTATTTT; CDR3aa: CASSQGTSSTDTQYF
len: 11; v_gene: TRBV30; abundance: -; j_gene: TRBJ1-2; d_gene: TRBD1; CDR3nt: TGTGCCCGGCGGCAGGGGGGTGGCTACACCTTC; CDR3aa: CARRQGGGYTF
len: 16; v_gene: TRBV5-6; abundance: -; j_gene: TRBJ1-2; d_gene: TRBD1; CDR3nt: TGTGCCAGCAGCTTGGCCGGGACAGGGGGAGGCTATGGCTACACCTTC; CDR3aa: CASSLAGTGGGYGYTF
len: 17; v_gene: TRBV4-1; abundance: -; j_gene: TRBJ1-6; d_gene: -; CDR3nt: TGCGCCAGCAGCCAAGAGAACAGGAGATCCTATAATTCACCCCTCCACTTT; CDR3aa: CASSQENRRSYNSPLHF
len: 13; v_gene: TRBV30; abundance: -; j_gene: TRBJ1-2; d_gene: -; CDR3nt: TGTGCCTGGACCCGGACACCTAACTATGGCTACACCTTC; CDR3aa: CAWTRTPNYGYTF